This TCR beta chain was profiled in a study of T cell clones after liver transplantation. On the study more broadly: Third-party-reactive TCRbeta sequences from pre-transplant mixed lymphocyte reactions served as antigen-independent comparators. Without induction therapy, subjects received standard immunosuppression until 12-24 months post-transplant. Broader study findings: Graft donor-reactive T cells may have migrated into the graft rather than being deleted. Low donor cell numbers restricted donor-reactive repertoire measurement in two subjects.

As regards this clone: Antigen specificity is unknown.

Germline V lookup: CDR1 SGHDN, CDR2 FVKESK. V dropped 0 bases and J dropped 11 bases, with 8 bases sitting between them. The CDR3 extends over 13 amino acids. The protocol was immunoSEQ multiplex PCR, while the TCRdb copy is restricted to in-frame clones and leaves out a portion. The sample shows some 80,000 clones, roughly 84% of them seen only once. This receptor was identified in a human patient who received a liver transplant. Some T cells may originate from the graft donor. The sample was CD4+ T cells from blood, taken roughly 50 months after liver transplant. The J gene is TRBJ1-6, the V gene TRBV14; unclear D gene. CDR3 bases: TGTGCCAGCAGCCAAGATGTCCGGGCACCCCTCCACTTT. Translated, it gives CASSQDVRAPLHF.